This entry lists 9 T cell receptor beta chains sequenced from one sample in a study of post-analysis software for immune sequencing data. The library was made from cDNA and included unique molecular identifiers. TCRdb recomputed calls from the PCR reads with MiXCR, one row per CDR3 protein. Found here are 400,000 to 500,000 distinct CDR3 sequences, approximately 42% of them singletons; the top ten hold less than 8%. No antigen is known for these receptors. Overall study results and limits: Elevated frequency relative to controls characterized roughly 5 TRBV segments in patients, TRBV5-6, TRBV5-1 and TRBV20-1 among them.

The sequenced material came from blood. These receptors all stem from a girl aged 2-9 years with multiple sclerosis.

This clonotype was detected a few times. The chain recombines TRBV7-8 with TRBJ2-5; D is unclear. The end of the DNA fits TRBJ2-7 better, so the J call may be wrong. CDR1 and CDR2 (germline): SGHVS, FQNEAQ. This CDR3 is built from 14 residues. The CDR3 sequence is CASSPLWAEYEQYF. As DNA, the CDR3 is TGTGCCAGCAGCCCCCTGTGGGCGGAGTACGAGCAGTACTTC.

The rearrangement joins TRBV28 to TRBJ2-5, with no clear D. This CDR3 spans 14 amino acids. Germline V gene sequence: CDR1 MDHEN, CDR2 SYDVKM. Deletions cut 6 bases from V and 2 bases from J, with 13 bases between. The CDR3 spells CASSAGPLQETQYF. Here the CDR3 DNA reads TGTGCCAGCAGCGCCGGACCATTACAAGAGACCCAGTACTTC.

This clonotype was seen only a few times. J is TRBJ2-1 and V is TRBV28; TRBD2 matches at 7 bases. Germline V gives CDR1 MDHEN, CDR2 SYDVKM. The CDR3 has 14 amino acids. V dropped 5 bases and J dropped 10; count of bases not matched to a gene: 11. CDR3 nucleotides: TGTGCCAGCAGTATAACCGGGACTACCCTGGAGCAGTTCTTC. Protein sequence: CASSITGTTLEQFF.

In this sample, this clonotype turned up a few times. The J gene is TRBJ1-2, the V gene TRBV20-1; D remains unclear. The CDR3 is 12 amino acids. Trimming pared 8 bases from V and 4 bases from J, leaving 14 bases between. Germline V gene sequence: CDR1 DFQATT, CDR2 SNEGSKA (reference sequence). CDR3 region: CSPPGRGYGYTF. The CDR3 nucleotides read TGCAGTCCCCCCGGCCGGGGCTATGGCTACACCTTC.

V is TRBV27 and J is TRBJ2-3; the D is unclear. With 4 bases removed from V and 0 bases from J, the gap between germline ends came to 11 bases. The CDR3 has 15 amino acids. The germline V gene encodes CDR1 MNHEY and CDR2 SMNVEV (reference sequence). CDR3 sequence: CASSSERGSTDTQYF. DNA of the CDR3: TGTGCCAGCAGTTCGGAGCGTGGGAGCACAGATACGCAGTATTTT.

This clonotype was observed a few times. The V gene is TRBV6-5, the J gene TRBJ2-1; 11 bases match TRBD2. This CDR3 contains 16 residues. V lost 6 bases to trimming and J lost 4 bases; unmatched junction nucleotides: 8. Germline loops: CDR1 MNHEY, CDR2 SVGAGI. The CDR3 protein is CASRYNSGRGYNEQFF. The CDR3 DNA sequence: TGTGCCAGCAGATATAATAGCGGGAGGGGGTACAATGAGCAGTTCTTC.

Concerning this clonotype: Because it lacks the conserved phenylalanine or tryptophan at the end, this CDR3 is likely a read error. The rearrangement joins TRBV7-3 to TRBJ2-2, with a possible D match to TRBD2 (5 bases). Looked up from germline, CDR1 is SGHTA and CDR2 is FQGTGA. This CDR3 comprises 13 residues. V was trimmed by 1 base and J by 7 bases, leaving 7 bases between them. This chain's CDR3 is CASSLRTSGELFC. The CDR3 DNA reads TGTGCCAGCAGCTTAAGAACTAGCGGGGAGCTGTTTTGT.

This chain links TRBV9 with TRBJ2-2, with D uncertain. The CDR3 is 15 amino acids. CDR1 and CDR2 (germline): SGDLS, YYNGEE. Trimming took off 0 bases at V and 7 bases at J, with 13 bases between the two ends. The CDR3 reads CASSVAGPADGELFF. As DNA, the CDR3 is TGTGCCAGCAGCGTAGCAGGTCCTGCGGACGGGGAGCTGTTTTTT.

This clonotype was found a few times. This rearrangement joins TRBV3-1 to TRBJ1-1; unclear D gene. Between the trimmed V and J ends, which lost 1 base and 3 bases, there was a span of 6 bases. Germline values: CDR1 LGHDT, CDR2 YNNKEL (reference sequence). The CDR3 loop spans 13 amino acids. The CDR3 DNA follows: TGTGCCAGCAGCCAAGTGGGGTACACTGAAGCTTTCTTT. Protein: CASSQVGYTEAFF. Combining the CDR3 with reference TRBV3-1 and TRBJ1-1 gives the whole variable domain DTAVSQTPKYLVTQMGNDKSIKCEQNLGHDTMYWYKQDSKKFLKIMFSYNNKELIINETVPNRFSPKSPDKAHLNLHINSLELGDSAVYFCASSQVGYTEAFFGQGTRLTVV.